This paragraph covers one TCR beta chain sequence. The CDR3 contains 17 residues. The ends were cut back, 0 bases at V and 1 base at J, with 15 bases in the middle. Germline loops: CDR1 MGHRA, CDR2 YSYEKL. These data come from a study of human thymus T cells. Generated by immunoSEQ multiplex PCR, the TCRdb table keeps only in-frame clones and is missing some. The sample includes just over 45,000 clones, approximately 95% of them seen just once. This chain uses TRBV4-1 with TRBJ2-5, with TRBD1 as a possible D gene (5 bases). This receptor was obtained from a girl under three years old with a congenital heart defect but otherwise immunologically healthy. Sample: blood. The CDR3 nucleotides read TGCGCCAGCAGCCAAGACACCGGGCAGGGTAGCCAAGAGACCCAGTACTTC. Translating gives CASSQDTGQGSQETQYF.